The subject of this entry is one T cell receptor beta chain. Its antigen is not identified. Relapse was seen in all patients after autologous stem cell transplantation, and brentuximab vedotin exposure was variable. The sample originates from a study of PD-1 blockade in classical Hodgkin lymphoma. Study summary: Intravenous nivolumab at 3 mg/kg was given to patients every 2 weeks. General study points: Exclusion covered patients beginning nivolumab under 1 year post-ASCT.

The CDR3 length is 19 residues. Germline CDR1 reads MNHEY; CDR2 reads SMNVEV (reference sequence). V was shortened by 8 bases and J by 0 bases, with 25 bases between the two germline ends. The method was immunoSEQ multiplex PCR; TCRdb's version includes in-frame clones alone and lacks a portion of them. Altogether tens of thousands of clones are present, roughly 89% being singletons, with the ten largest covering about 10%. The J gene is TRBJ2-2, the V gene TRBV27, with a weak D call TRBD2 (6 bases). This clonotype originated in a human donor with classical Hodgkin lymphoma. Here the sequenced sample was peripheral blood mononuclear cells (PBMCs), taken before the second cycle of nivolumab. The CDR3 spells CASQRWGFRESANTGELFF. CDR3 bases: TGTGCCAGCCAGAGGTGGGGCTTCCGGGAGTCCGCGAACACCGGGGAGCTGTTTTTT.